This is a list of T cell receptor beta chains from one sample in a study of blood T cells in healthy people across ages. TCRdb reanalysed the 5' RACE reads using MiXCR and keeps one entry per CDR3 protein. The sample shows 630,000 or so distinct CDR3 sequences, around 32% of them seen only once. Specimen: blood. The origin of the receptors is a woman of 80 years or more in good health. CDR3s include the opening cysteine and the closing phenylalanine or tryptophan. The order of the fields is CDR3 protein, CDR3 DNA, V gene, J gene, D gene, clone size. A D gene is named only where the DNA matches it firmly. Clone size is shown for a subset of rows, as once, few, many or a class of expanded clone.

CASSVGRSVSSYEQFF	TGTGCCAGCAGCGTGGGTCGGTCCGTGAGCTCCTACGAGCAGTTCTTC	TRBV7-2	TRBJ2-1	-	-
CASRPGWVGGTEQFF	TGTGCCAGCAGACCCGGGTGGGTCGGGGGAACTGAGCAGTTCTTC	TRBV3-1	TRBJ2-1	-	-
CASSGLAVSYNEQFF	TGTGCCAGCAGTGGCCTAGCGGTCTCCTACAATGAGCAGTTCTTC	TRBV2	TRBJ2-1	TRBD2	many
CASKGLGTDTQYF	TGCGCCAGCAAGGGGTTGGGGACAGATACGCAGTATTTT	TRBV5-1	TRBJ2-3	-	many
CASSSIETGVDPYEQYF	TGTGCCAGCAGCTCTATTGAGACAGGGGTCGACCCCTACGAGCAGTACTTC	TRBV7-9	TRBJ2-7	TRBD1	-
CSVLAGSSYNEQYF	TGCAGCGTTCTAGCGGGGAGCTCCTACAATGAGCAGTACTTC	TRBV29-1	TRBJ2-7	TRBD2	many
CASTSGRGADAQYF	TGTGCCAGCACTAGCGGGAGAGGCGCAGATGCGCAGTATTTT	TRBV12-3/TRBV12-4	TRBJ2-3	TRBD2	-
CASSDQRGGQIGEQFF	TGTGCCAGCAGTGACCAACGGGGGGGGCAGATAGGTGAGCAGTTCTTC	TRBV25-1	TRBJ2-1	TRBD2	many
CSVEGSSGDGYTF	TGCAGCGTAGAGGGTTCGTCGGGGGATGGCTACACCTTC	TRBV29-1	TRBJ1-2	-	many
CASSTGDPNYGYTF	TGTGCCAGCTCAACGGGAGATCCTAACTATGGCTACACCTTC	TRBV18	TRBJ1-2	-	-
CASSKTPHIREAEREQYF	TGTGCCAGCAGCAAAACTCCTCATATCAGGGAGGCAGAGCGCGAGCAGTACTTC	TRBV21-1	TRBJ2-7	-	many
CASRRTHRDEQYF	TGTGCCAGCAGGCGCACACACAGGGACGAGCAGTACTTC	TRBV28	TRBJ2-7	-	-
CASYGGGNLQETQYF	TGCGCCAGCTACGGGGGGGGTAACCTCCAAGAGACCCAGTACTTC	TRBV5-1	TRBJ2-5	TRBD2	many
CASSYRVGANTGELFF	TGTGCCAGCAGTTACAGGGTCGGGGCCAACACCGGGGAGCTGTTTTTT	TRBV6-6	TRBJ2-2	-	many
CASSFRGPNEQFF	TGCGCCAGCAGTTTCCGGGGCCCCAATGAGCAGTTCTTC	TRBV5-1	TRBJ2-1	-	-
CASSRMADQPQHF	TGTGCCAGCAGCCGGATGGCGGATCAGCCCCAGCATTTT	TRBV7-2	TRBJ1-5	-	-
CVSSLSGSYNEQFF	TGTGTCAGCAGCTTATCAGGCTCCTACAATGAGCAGTTCTTC	TRBV11-3	TRBJ2-1	-	-
CATTNPPKETQYF	TGTGCCACCACTAACCCACCAAAGGAGACCCAGTACTTC	TRBV7-2	TRBJ2-5	-	many
CSARSEAGTYEQYF	TGCAGTGCTCGAAGTGAGGCGGGGACCTACGAGCAGTACTTC	TRBV20-1	TRBJ2-7	-	-
CASSLTGGANEKLFF	TGCGCCAGCAGCTTAACAGGGGGGGCTAATGAAAAACTGTTTTTT	TRBV5-1	TRBJ1-4	TRBD1	few
CAISPLGDTQYF	TGTGCCATCAGTCCTCTCGGGGATACGCAGTATTTT	TRBV10-3	TRBJ2-3	-	many
CASSGRSTSGGNVNEQFF	TGTGCCAGCAGTGGCCGATCGACTAGCGGGGGGAACGTCAATGAGCAGTTCTTC	TRBV6-2/TRBV6-3	TRBJ2-1	TRBD2	few
CASSRVGQLNTEAFF	TGTGCCAGCAGCCGAGTAGGGCAGCTGAACACTGAAGCTTTCTTT	TRBV3-1	TRBJ1-1	-	few
CASSLDQVSYEQYF	TGTGCCAGCAGCTTAGATCAGGTTTCCTACGAGCAGTACTTC	TRBV7-8	TRBJ2-7	-	many
CASSLVAGSNVLTF	TGTGCCAGCAGTCTCGTAGCGGGCTCCAACGTCCTGACTTTC	TRBV28	TRBJ2-6	TRBD2	many
CSADKGLYGGYTF	TGCAGTGCTGATAAGGGACTTTACGGTGGCTACACCTTC	TRBV20-1	TRBJ1-2	-	few
CASSWAGGEYEQYF	TGTGCCAGCTCCTGGGCAGGGGGCGAGTACGAGCAGTACTTC	TRBV11-1	TRBJ2-7	TRBD1	-